This T cell receptor beta chain stems from a study of T-cell reconstitution after alpha-beta-depleted transplantation in children. Germline CDR1 reads SQVTM; CDR2 reads ANQGSEA. CDR3 length equals 13 residues. The V and J ends lost 7 bases and 5 bases respectively, with 17 bases between them. Unique molecular identifiers were incorporated during preparation of the TCRbeta library. TCRdb called the PCR reads again in MiXCR, with one record for every CDR3 protein. The sample consists of approximately 400,000 distinct CDR3 sequences, approximately 10% of them appearing once. The chain has TRBV29-1 and TRBJ1-1, with D possibly TRBD1 on 5 matching bases. The specimen was PBMCs from the stem cell graft donor, collected from the stem cell graft. The sequence was obtained from a human donor who donated a stem cell graft to a child with acute myeloid leukemia. The CDR3 loop is CSAVGGWRTEAFF. The CDR3 DNA sequence: TGCAGCGCGGTGGGGGGGTGGAGGACTGAAGCTTTCTTT. Drawing the rest from reference TRBV29-1 and TRBJ1-1, the complete variable domain is SAVISQKPSRDICQRGTSLTIQCQVDSQVTMMFWYRQQPGQSLTLIATANQGSEATYESGFVIDKFPISRPNLTFSTLTVSNMSPEDSSIYLCSAVGGWRTEAFFGQGTRLTVV.